Listed below are T cell receptor beta chains from one sample, sequenced in a study of T cell repertoires in cytomegalovirus infection. TCRdb reprocessed the reads via MiXCR and lists one record per CDR3 protein. The profile shows roughly 69,000 distinct CDR3 sequences, around 30% of them singletons. The antigens for these receptors are not known. Sequencing used CD8+ T cells from cultured PBMCs, obtained from culture after CMV antigen stimulation. The source of these receptors is a human donor in good health (CMV status not recorded). Some clones in this sample may be carry-over from other donors' samples. The CDR3 runs from the conserved cysteine through the conserved F or W. D genes are given only for firm matches. Rows give clone size only sometimes, using once, few, many, or a class for an expanded clone.

TRBV10-3,TRBJ2-5,13,few,.,TGTGCCATCAGCCCCGGGGGCGGAGAGACCCAGTACTTC,CAISPGGGETQYF
TRBV29-1,TRBJ2-1,13,.,.,TGCAGCGTTGCCCAACTCGTCGGCAATGAGCAGTTCTTC,CSVAQLVGNEQFF
TRBV5-1,TRBJ1-5,14,.,.,TGCGCCAGCAGAGGTGAATATAGCAATCAGCCCCAGCATTTT,CASRGEYSNQPQHF
TRBV9,TRBJ2-1,14,.,TRBD2,TGTGCCAGCAGCGTAGGTAGCGGGAGCAATGAGCAGTTCTTC,CASSVGSGSNEQFF
TRBV19,TRBJ2-3,15,.,.,TGTGCCAGTAGTATTGGGGGCCCCAGCACAGATACGCAGTATTTT,CASSIGGPSTDTQYF
TRBV20-1,TRBJ1-1,14,many,TRBD1,TGCAGTGCTAGAGTTAGCAGGGGGGGGACTGAAGCTTTCTTT,CSARVSRGGTEAFF
TRBV7-2,TRBJ1-4,15,many,TRBD1,TGTGCCAGCAGCTCAGCCGGGACAGGGGGTGAAAAACTGTTTTTT,CASSSAGTGGEKLFF
TRBV20-1,TRBJ1-5,15,.,TRBD1,TGCAGTGCTAGGCCTGGACAGGGCTTACGACAGCCCCAGCATTTT,CSARPGQGLRQPQHF
TRBV6-1,TRBJ2-3,16,few,TRBD2,TGTGCCAGCAGTTCCGGGACTAGTTTATCCACAGATACGCAGTATTTT,CASSSGTSLSTDTQYF
TRBV11-2,TRBJ2-7,10,.,.,TGTGCCAGCGCCGGTCGGGAGCAGTACTTC,CASAGREQYF
TRBV7-6,TRBJ1-1,15,few,TRBD1,TGTGCCAGCAGCCCTAAGACAGGGACGAACACTGAAGCTTTCTTT,CASSPKTGTNTEAFF
TRBV4-1,TRBJ2-3,14,few,TRBD1,TGCGCCAGCCAGGACAGGGGTGGCACAGATACGCAGTATTTT,CASQDRGGTDTQYF
TRBV27,TRBJ1-5,15,.,.,TGTGCCACTGGACCTTGGGGGCTTAGCAATCAGCCCCAGCATTTT,CATGPWGLSNQPQHF
TRBV19,TRBJ2-1,13,.,.,TGTGCCAGTAGTAGGGTCTTGTGGAATGAGCAGTTCTTC,CASSRVLWNEQFF
TRBV2,TRBJ2-3,13,many,.,TGTGCCAGCAGCGAGCGGTCCACAGATACGCAGTATTTT,CASSERSTDTQYF
TRBV7-9,TRBJ2-1,16,.,TRBD1,TGTGCCAGCAGCTTTATTTGGACAGGGCAGGAAGATGAGCAGTTCTTC,CASSFIWTGQEDEQFF
TRBV7-3,TRBJ2-6,14,.,.,TGTGCCAGCAGCTTAACCTCTGGGGCCAACGTCCTGACTTTC,CASSLTSGANVLTF
TRBV10-2,TRBJ2-7,15,once,TRBD1,TGCGCCAGCATTAAAGACAGGGCCCCTTTCTACGAGCAGTACTTC,CASIKDRAPFYEQYF
TRBV7-2,TRBJ2-3,15,.,TRBD2,TGTGCCAGCAGCTTAACTAGCGGGAGCGGGAATACGCAGTATTTC,CASSLTSGSGNTQYF
TRBV3-1,TRBJ2-1,17,many,TRBD2,TGTGCCAGCAGCCAAGGAGTGACTAGCTGGTCCTACAATGAGCAGTTCTTC,CASSQGVTSWSYNEQFF
TRBV25-1,TRBJ1-1,17,.,.,TGTGCCAGCCGCCGTCGAGTGGGAAGAGGGAATGGGACTGAAGCTTTCTTT,CASRRRVGRGNGTEAFF
TRBV6-5,TRBJ1-2,16,many,.,TGTGCCAGCAGTTCACAGTTCCGAGGAGATATCTATGGCTACACCTTC,CASSSQFRGDIYGYTF
TRBV7-8,TRBJ1-2,14,many,TRBD1,TGTGCCAGCAGCCCAGGGACAGGCGTCGGTGGCTACACCTTC,CASSPGTGVGGYTF